This T cell receptor beta chain derives from a study of cytomegalovirus exposure and HLA in healthy donors. About this clone itself: Its antigen is not known.

The CDR3 spans 15 residues. V lost 5 bases, J lost 0 bases, and 6 bases stayed unmatched. Germline lookup yields CDR1 SGHVS and CDR2 FQNEAQ. The PCR was carried out with 60 Vbeta primers and 13 Jbeta primers. Sequencing used immunoSEQ multiplex PCR; TCRdb keeps in-frame clones, though not all of them. This sample carries about 120,000 clones, just under 75% of them seen once, and the ten largest clones take approximately 1.9%. Study-wide results and caveats: The authors listed 164 TCR beta chains as cytomegalovirus-associated.

Material: PBMCs. The source of this sequence is a human donor in good health. This chain links TRBV7-8 with TRBJ2-7; 8 nucleotides line up with TRBD1. The CDR3 protein is CASSQGAGLSYEQYF. In DNA form, the CDR3 reads TGTGCCAGCAGCCAGGGGGCCGGACTCTCCTACGAGCAGTACTTC.